One and the same sample provided the 30 T cell receptor beta chains below, sequenced in a study of blood T cell repertoires in COVID-19. This table comes from immunoSEQ multiplex PCR, and its TCRdb copy is limited to in-frame clones, with some not included. This sample has hundreds of thousands of clones, with 70% to 90% found just once. The source material was PBMCs or T cells enriched from blood (not recorded which). These receptors were obtained from a woman in her thirties or forties who had recovered from COVID-19.

This chain uses TRBV12-3 or TRBV12-4 with TRBJ1-1; D call uncertain. The CDR3 is 11 amino acids. V was trimmed by 5 bases and J by 10 bases, leaving 11 bases between them. CDR3 residues: CASSLEWRAFF. DNA for the CDR3: TGTGCCAGCAGTCTTGAATGGAGAGCTTTCTTT.

V gene TRBV18 combines with J gene TRBJ2-1; maybe TRBD2 (5 bases). V was clipped by 2 bases and J by 8 bases, with 16 bases between them. Germline values: CDR1 KGHSH, CDR2 LQKENI. CDR3 size: 15 residues. CDR3 region: CASSPIQMGEDEQFF. The CDR3 nucleotides read TGTGCCAGCTCACCAATTCAGATGGGAGAGGATGAGCAGTTCTTC.

This clone was counted a few times. This chain connects TRBV4-3 to TRBJ2-5; 10 bases fit TRBD2. V was clipped by 5 bases and J by 5 bases; unmatched bases: 11. CDR3 length equals 16 residues. Germline assignment: CDR1 LGHNA and CDR2 YSLEER. The CDR3 region is CASSSIIAGGEETQYF. CDR3 nucleotide sequence: TGCGCCAGCAGCTCAATTATAGCGGGAGGTGAGGAGACCCAGTACTTC.

The rearrangement uses TRBV10-1 and TRBJ1-2; unclear D gene. Trimming left V 5 bases short and J 5 bases short, with 18 bases between. Looked up from germline, CDR1 is WNHNN and CDR2 is SYGVQD (reference sequence). The CDR3 loop spans 15 amino acids. CDR3 amino acids: CASSPLVPRLYGYTF. CDR3 nucleotide sequence: TGCGCCAGCAGTCCACTGGTTCCAAGACTTTATGGCTACACCTTC.

The chain recombines TRBV11-2 with TRBJ1-2, with unresolved D. The CDR3 sequence is 12 residues long. Trimming pared 10 bases from V and 2 bases from J, leaving 11 bases between. Germline V gene data show CDR1 as SGHAT and CDR2 as FQNNGV. CDR3 nucleotides: TGTGCCACTAACCCGGAGAACTATGGCTACACCTTC. Amino acid sequence: CATNPENYGYTF.

This chain's CDR3 is CASSQDSPGYNEQFF. CDR3 nucleotides: TGCGCCAGCAGCCAAGATAGCCCGGGTTACAATGAGCAGTTCTTC. The rearrangement uses TRBV4-3 and TRBJ2-1; D is unresolved. Deletions cut 0 bases from V and 4 bases from J, with 10 bases between. The V gene's germline CDR1 is LGHNA and CDR2 YSLEER. The CDR3 consists of 15 residues.

J is TRBJ1-3 and V is TRBV4-3; D is possibly TRBD1 (6 bases). V lost 1 base and J lost 5, with 12 bases in between. The CDR3 sequence is 15 residues long. CDR1 is LGHNA, CDR2 YSLEER, per germline. DNA for the CDR3: TGCGCCAGCAGCCAAGGGGCAGGGGACAGAAACACCATATATTTT. It is translated as CASSQGAGDRNTIYF.

The chain is built from TRBV7-2 and TRBJ2-1; TRBD2 agrees at 9 bases. The length of the CDR3 is 16 residues. J gave up 6 bases and V 1 base, and 7 bases lay outside the gene matches. The germline gives CDR1 SGHTA, CDR2 FQGNSA. Here the CDR3 reads CASSLVGAGGPNEQFF. The CDR3 DNA reads TGTGCCAGCAGCTTAGTTGGGGCGGGAGGGCCCAATGAGCAGTTCTTC.

The chain employs TRBV4-3 and TRBJ2-5; tentatively, D is TRBD2 (5 bases). CDR3 length: 15 amino acids. Germline V lookup: CDR1 LGHNA, CDR2 YSLEER. Trimming took off 0 bases at V and 4 bases at J, with 12 bases between the two ends. This CDR3 reads CASSQDSTGGETQYF. In nucleotides, the CDR3 is TGCGCCAGCAGCCAAGATAGCACCGGAGGAGAGACCCAGTACTTC.

The rearrangement joins TRBV6-2 or TRBV6-3 to TRBJ2-1; TRBD2 aligns across 8 bases. The CDR3 sequence is 14 residues long. After removal of 6 bases from V and 5 bases from J, the junction contained 6 bases not matched to a gene. The germline gives CDR1 MNHEY, CDR2 SVGEGT. Written as DNA, the CDR3 is TGTGCCAGCAGCCTAAGGCGGGGGGACAATGAGCAGTTCTTC. Protein product: CASSLRRGDNEQFF.

V is TRBV27 and J is TRBJ2-2; 16 bases agree with TRBD2. The CDR3 has 18 residues. The V gene end was trimmed by 3 bases and the J gene end by 5 bases; junction bases not matched to a gene: 6. Germline assignment: CDR1 MNHEY and CDR2 SMNVEV (reference sequence). CDR3 loop: CASSLGLAGGPRTGELFF. CDR3 nucleotide sequence: TGTGCCAGCAGTTTGGGACTAGCGGGAGGGCCGCGTACCGGGGAGCTGTTTTTT.

The chain has TRBV7-2 and TRBJ2-3; 7 bases align to TRBD2. V trimming: 7 bases; J trimming: 3 bases; junction bases outside the gene matches: 7. This CDR3 has 14 amino acids. Germline V gives CDR1 SGHTA, CDR2 FQGNSA. CDR3 amino acids: CASNIAGGTDTQYF. In nucleotides, the CDR3 is TGTGCCAGCAATATAGCGGGTGGGACAGATACGCAGTATTTT.

The chain employs TRBV9 and TRBJ2-1, with D possibly TRBD2 on 6 matching bases. Trimming left V 2 bases short and J 6 bases short, with 15 bases between. This CDR3 spans 15 amino acids. CDR1 SGDLS and CDR2 YYNGEE come from the germline V gene. CDR3 DNA sequence: TGTGCCAGCAGCGTCGGAGGGCACGGTCCCAATGAGCAGTTCTTC. It codes for CASSVGGHGPNEQFF.

This sequence joins TRBV24-1 and TRBJ1-2; 7 bases match TRBD1. Per germline, CDR1 KGHDR and CDR2 SFDVKD. V shed 6 bases and J 5 bases; nucleotides not matched to a gene: 11. The CDR3 loop spans 15 amino acids. The CDR3 region has the DNA TGTGCCACCAGTAGGGTCCATGGGGGACAGTATGGCTACACCTTC. This encodes CATSRVHGGQYGYTF.

The rearrangement joins TRBV9 to TRBJ2-3, with D perhaps matching TRBD2 (6 bases). Germline V gene lookup returns CDR1 SGDLS and CDR2 YYNGEE. V gave up 4 bases and J gave up 2 bases, with 17 bases separating them. The CDR3 has 16 amino acids. This CDR3 is CASSLRGTQNTDTQYF. CDR3 bases: TGTGCCAGCAGCCTCCGGGGGACCCAGAACACAGATACGCAGTATTTT. Drawing the rest from reference TRBV9 and TRBJ2-3, the complete variable domain is DSGVTQTPKHLITATGQRVTLRCSPRSGDLSVYWYQQSLDQGLQFLIQYYNGEERAKGNILERFSAQQFPDLHSELNLSSLELGDSALYFCASSLRGTQNTDTQYFGPGTRLTVL.

The genes are TRBV7-8 and TRBJ1-1; the match to TRBD1 covers 10 bases. CDR3 length: 15 residues. Per the germline V gene, CDR1 is SGHVS and CDR2 is FQNEAQ. After removal of 5 bases from V and 6 bases from J, the junction contained 9 bases not matched to a gene. The CDR3 reads CASSRSGTGVPEAFF. The CDR3 coding sequence is TGTGCCAGCAGCCGATCCGGGACAGGGGTCCCTGAAGCTTTCTTT.

In DNA, the CDR3 is TGTGCCAGCAGCTTGGATAGATCCTACGAGCAGTACTTC. Translating gives CASSLDRSYEQYF. The rearrangement uses TRBV5-4 and TRBJ2-7; D unresolved. The germline CDR1 and CDR2 sequences are SGHNT and YYREEE (reference sequence). Trimming left V 0 bases short and J 1 base short, with 5 bases between. The CDR3 totals 13 residues.

CDR3 residues: CASKGSGRAGELFF. The CDR3, as DNA: TGTGCCAGCAAGGGTAGCGGGAGGGCCGGGGAGCTGTTTTTT. The V call is TRBV27, the J call TRBJ2-2; 11 bases agree with TRBD2. Germline-derived CDR1 and CDR2 are MNHEY and SMNVEV (reference sequence). V lost 7 bases, J lost 6 bases, and 4 bases stayed unmatched. The CDR3 consists of 14 residues.

V gene TRBV29-1 combines with J gene TRBJ2-6; D is undetermined. V lost 4 bases and J lost 2, with 6 bases in between. The germline gives CDR1 SQVTM, CDR2 ANQGSEA. The CDR3 totals 13 residues. The CDR3 sequence: CSVGSPGANVLTF. In DNA, the CDR3 is TGCAGCGTTGGGAGTCCTGGGGCCAACGTCCTGACTTTC.

This rearrangement joins TRBV9 to TRBJ1-3; tentative D call: TRBD1 (6 bases). The V end lost 4 bases, the J end lost 0 bases, and 11 bases lay between the germline ends. Looked up from germline, CDR1 is SGDLS and CDR2 is YYNGEE. The CDR3 is 15 residues long. The CDR3 sequence: CASSTNRVSGNTIYF. The CDR3 region has the DNA TGTGCCAGCAGCACAAACAGGGTCTCTGGAAACACCATATATTTT. The full variable domain, with the rest looked up from reference TRBV9 and TRBJ1-3, is DSGVTQTPKHLITATGQRVTLRCSPRSGDLSVYWYQQSLDQGLQFLIQYYNGEERAKGNILERFSAQQFPDLHSELNLSSLELGDSALYFCASSTNRVSGNTIYFGEGSWLTVV.

The J gene is TRBJ1-3, the V gene TRBV19; D unclear. This CDR3 has 11 amino acids. Germline CDR1 LNHDA, CDR2 SQIVND (reference sequence). V dropped 10 bases and J dropped 1 base, with 5 bases sitting between them. The CDR3 is CATFSGNTIYF. The CDR3 DNA reads TGTGCCACCTTTTCTGGAAACACCATATATTTT. Filled out from reference TRBV19 and TRBJ1-3, the complete variable domain reads DGGITQSPKYLFRKEGQNVTLSCEQNLNHDAMYWYRQDPGQGLRLIYYSQIVNDFQKGDIAEGYSVSREKKESFPLTVTSAQKNPTAFYLCATFSGNTIYFGEGSWLTVV.

CDR3 in DNA: TGTGCCAGCAGCTTGGCCGCGGGGGGACACTACGAGCAGTACTTC. It specifies CASSLAAGGHYEQYF. The gene calls are TRBV5-4 and TRBJ2-7; TRBD2 agrees at 8 bases. V was pared by 0 bases and J by 3 bases, with 5 bases of the junction left unmatched. This CDR3 has 15 residues. Germline V lookup: CDR1 SGHNT, CDR2 YYREEE (reference sequence).

The chain joins TRBV13 to TRBJ2-2, with D tentatively TRBD2 (5 bases). V lost 4 bases and J lost 5, with 5 bases in between. The CDR3 has 12 amino acids. Germline V gene data show CDR1 as PRHDT and CDR2 as FYEKMQ (reference sequence). The CDR3: CASSSGTGELFF. The CDR3 region has the DNA TGTGCCAGCAGCTCGGGGACCGGGGAGCTGTTTTTT.

The chain combines TRBV29-1 with TRBJ1-1; TRBD1 matches 9 bases. The CDR3 sequence is 14 residues long. Trimming took 6 bases from V and 0 from J; bases not matched to a gene: 5. Germline V gene lookup returns CDR1 SQVTM and CDR2 ANQGSEA. The CDR3 sequence is CSVHGTGMNTEAFF. The CDR3 DNA is TGCAGCGTACACGGGACAGGGATGAACACTGAAGCTTTCTTT.

The chain employs TRBV27 and TRBJ2-1, with TRBD2 matching over 7 bases. Germline V lookup: CDR1 MNHEY, CDR2 SMNVEV (reference sequence). V was clipped by 3 bases and J by 2 bases; unmatched bases: 4. CDR3 length: 15 amino acids. The CDR3 DNA sequence: TGTGCCAGCAGTTTGGGAGGGAGCCCCTACAATGAGCAGTTCTTC. It codes for CASSLGGSPYNEQFF.

J is TRBJ1-2 and V is TRBV28; possibly TRBD1 for D (5 bases). V lost 2 bases and J lost 3, with 10 bases in between. Germline assignment: CDR1 MDHEN and CDR2 SYDVKM. The CDR3 loop spans 14 amino acids. CDR3 coding DNA: TGTGCCAGCAGTTTACGGGGGACGTACTATGGCTACACCTTC. Protein sequence: CASSLRGTYYGYTF.

The chain is built from TRBV27 and TRBJ1-5, with 7 bases aligning to TRBD1. The CDR3 is 16 amino acids. Germline V gene data show CDR1 as MNHEY and CDR2 as SMNVEV (reference sequence). V dropped 0 bases and J dropped 6; count of bases not matched to a gene: 8. In nucleotides, the CDR3 is TGTGCCAGCAGTTTATCCCCCTGGGACAGCCTTCAGCCCCAGCATTTT. Protein product: CASSLSPWDSLQPQHF.

This clone was counted between two and nine times. The chain joins TRBV11-2 to TRBJ1-2, with 10 bases aligning to TRBD1. The V segment lost 1 base and the J segment 7 bases; nucleotides outside the gene matches: 0. CDR3 length equals 13 residues. Germline CDR1 is SGHAT and CDR2 is FQNNGV. The DNA for the CDR3 is TGTGCCAGCAGCTTAGGACAGGGGGCTGGCTACACCTTC. Protein: CASSLGQGAGYTF. The full variable domain, with the rest looked up from reference TRBV11-2 and TRBJ1-2, is EAGVAQSPRYKIIEKRQSVAFWCNPISGHATLYWYQQILGQGPKLLIQFQNNGVVDDSQLPKDRFSAERLKGVDSTLKIQPAKLEDSAVYLCASSLGQGAGYTFGSGTRLTVV.

The chain combines TRBV5-4 with TRBJ1-6; D not resolved. This CDR3 comprises 13 residues. Germline lookup yields CDR1 SGHNT and CDR2 YYREEE (reference sequence). V dropped 5 bases and J dropped 9 bases, with 12 bases sitting between them. The CDR3 DNA is TGTGCCAGCAGTCTCACGGGAATTTCACCCCTCCACTTT. It translates to CASSLTGISPLHF.

The J gene is TRBJ1-6, the V gene TRBV19; 10 bases align to TRBD1. CDR1 and CDR2 from the germline V gene are LNHDA and SQIVND (reference sequence). The CDR3 covers 18 residues. The ends lost 7 bases at V and 4 bases at J; junction bases unmatched: 13. CDR3 in DNA: TGTGCCAGTAAGGGGATCGGGACAGGGGATGGGTATAATTCACCCCTCCACTTT. Amino acid sequence: CASKGIGTGDGYNSPLHF.